These T cell receptor beta chains were read from a single sample in a study of early T cells in non-severe SARS-CoV-2 infection. TCRdb analysed the 5' RACE reads with MiXCR anew, one entry per CDR3 protein. The sample shows roughly 57,000 distinct CDR3 sequences, about 13% of them seen only once. This specimen was whole blood, taken at baseline. The receptors derive from an adult who was a healthcare worker with PCR-confirmed SARS-CoV-2 infection or an uninfected control (not recorded which). Each CDR3 is given with its conserved first and last residue. The D gene is left open where the match is weak. Where a row states a size, it is once, few, many or the class of an expanded clone; other rows omit it.

.	13	TRBJ1-1	few	TRBV7-9	CATESDRDTEAFF	TGTGCCACCGAGAGCGACCGGGACACTGAAGCTTTCTTT
TRBD1	16	TRBJ2-3	few	TRBV15	CATSRDWDSITDTQYF	TGTGCCACCAGCAGAGATTGGGACAGCATCACAGATACGCAGTATTTT
.	12	TRBJ2-5	few	TRBV6-6	CASSYPGQTQYF	TGTGCCAGCAGTTACCCGGGGCAGACCCAGTACTTC
.	14	TRBJ1-5	.	TRBV10-3	CAISESLGGQPQHF	TGTGCCATCAGTGAGTCGTTAGGGGGTCAGCCCCAGCATTTT
.	14	TRBJ2-1	many	TRBV27	CASSFYTGSNEQFF	TGTGCCAGCAGTTTTTATACCGGGTCCAATGAGCAGTTCTTC
.	14	TRBJ2-1	many	TRBV11-3	CASSFQQGGGEQFF	TGTGCCAGCAGCTTTCAACAGGGAGGCGGTGAGCAGTTCTTC
.	15	TRBJ2-7	.	TRBV6-2/TRBV6-3	CASSPAGPAIREQYF	TGTGCCAGCAGCCCAGCGGGCCCGGCTATACGAGAGCAGTACTTC
.	11	TRBJ2-7	many	TRBV27	CASSFGGEQYF	TGTGCCAGCAGTTTTGGCGGGGAGCAGTACTTC
.	14	TRBJ2-7	.	TRBV19	CASSGGSGDYEQYF	TGTGCCAGTAGTGGGGGTAGCGGAGACTACGAGCAGTACTTC
.	12	TRBJ1-4	.	TRBV5-4	CASSSMGEKLFF	TGTGCCAGCAGCTCAATGGGCGAAAAACTGTTTTTT
.	12	TRBJ2-5	many	TRBV2	CASKGDGETQYF	TGTGCCAGCAAGGGGGACGGGGAGACCCAGTACTTC
.	15	TRBJ1-1	.	TRBV5-1	CASSLLDSLNTEAFF	TGCGCCAGCAGCTTACTGGACAGCCTGAACACTGAAGCTTTCTTT